The 9 T cell receptor beta chains below all came from one sample that was sequenced in a study of cytomegalovirus exposure and HLA in healthy donors. The PCR employed 60 Vbeta primers together with 13 Jbeta primers. Only in-frame clones appear in the TCRdb table, and some are missing; sequencing was by immunoSEQ multiplex PCR. The data show about 210,000 clones, roughly 85% seen once. Sequenced input: PBMCs. All receptors derive from a girl aged 2-10 years in good health and CMV-seronegative.

The chain has TRBV7-9 and TRBJ2-1; TRBD2 aligns across 7 bases. This CDR3 spans 15 amino acids. CDR1 is SEHNR, CDR2 FQNEAQ, per germline (reference sequence). V shed 6 bases and J 4 bases; nucleotides not matched to a gene: 9. The CDR3 bases are TGTGCCAGCAGTTCCGGGACTACGACTTACAATGAGCAGTTCTTC. Its translation: CASSSGTTTYNEQFF.

The chain recombines TRBV4-2 with TRBJ1-2; D is perhaps TRBD1 (6 bases). This CDR3 is built from 15 residues. V was shortened by 0 bases and J by 4 bases, with 12 bases between the two germline ends. The germline gives CDR1 LGHNA, CDR2 YNFKEQ. This chain's CDR3 is CASSQDRSTGYGYTF. CDR3 in DNA: TGTGCCAGCAGCCAAGACCGCTCGACAGGCTATGGCTACACCTTC.

This rearrangement joins TRBV9 to TRBJ1-2; no clear D. The CDR3 has 14 amino acids. Germline-derived CDR1 and CDR2 are SGDLS and YYNGEE. The germline V and J ends were trimmed by 0 bases and 4 bases, with 10 bases remaining between them. Here the CDR3 reads CASSVGTDSYGYTF. The CDR3 DNA reads as TGTGCCAGCAGCGTAGGAACGGACTCCTATGGCTACACCTTC.

The J gene is TRBJ1-2, the V gene TRBV9; 9 bases are a match to TRBD1. The V segment lost 0 bases and the J segment 6 bases; nucleotides outside the gene matches: 9. This CDR3 comprises 16 residues. Germline V CDR1 and CDR2: SGDLS, YYNGEE. Here the CDR3 DNA reads TGTGCCAGCAGCGTAGCCCCCTTGGACAGGGGCCATGGCTACACCTTC. The encoded protein is CASSVAPLDRGHGYTF.

A note on this clone: An end of the junction does not agree with germline; a read error may underlie this. This rearrangement joins TRBV7-9 to TRBJ2-1; perhaps TRBD1 as D (5 bases). From germline, CDR1 is SEHNR and CDR2 FQNEAQ (reference sequence). The CDR3 totals 12 residues. CDR3 loop: CSSSLGANEQFF. In DNA, the CDR3 is TGTTCCAGCAGCTTAGGGGCGAATGAGCAGTTCTTC.

This chain links TRBV19 with TRBJ1-1; a possible D gene is TRBD1 (6 bases). Trimming pared 5 bases from V and 4 bases from J, leaving 17 bases between. Germline V CDR1 and CDR2: LNHDA, SQIVND (reference sequence). The CDR3 is made up of 15 amino acids. The DNA of the CDR3 is TGTGCCAGTAGTGCAACAGGGATGACGCTCACTGAAGCTTTCTTT. Its protein is CASSATGMTLTEAFF.

The chain joins TRBV25-1 to TRBJ1-1; TRBD1 might be the D (6 bases). V was pared by 7 bases and J by 5 bases, with 14 bases between. The CDR3 contains 13 residues. CDR1 is MGHDK and CDR2 is SYGVNS in the germline V gene. CDR3 sequence reads: CASKNSGETEAFF. The CDR3 bases are TGTGCCAGCAAGAACTCAGGGGAAACTGAAGCTTTCTTT.

The chain has TRBV7-9 and TRBJ2-1, with 7 bases lining up with TRBD1. CDR1 is SEHNR, CDR2 FQNEAQ, per germline (reference sequence). CDR3 length equals 14 residues. V dropped 10 bases and J dropped 2; count of bases not matched to a gene: 8. The CDR3, as DNA: TGTGCCACCACAACAGGGGCTACCTACAATGAGCAGTTCTTC. Translating gives CATTTGATYNEQFF.

The chain employs TRBV30 and TRBJ2-3; maybe TRBD2 (5 bases). The germline V gene encodes CDR1 GTSNPN and CDR2 SVGIG (reference sequence). V was cut by 2 bases and J by 1 base, with 13 bases left in between. This CDR3 comprises 15 residues. The CDR3 bases are TGTGCCTGGAGTTACCACATCGGGGGCACAGATACGCAGTATTTT. Protein sequence: CAWSYHIGGTDTQYF.